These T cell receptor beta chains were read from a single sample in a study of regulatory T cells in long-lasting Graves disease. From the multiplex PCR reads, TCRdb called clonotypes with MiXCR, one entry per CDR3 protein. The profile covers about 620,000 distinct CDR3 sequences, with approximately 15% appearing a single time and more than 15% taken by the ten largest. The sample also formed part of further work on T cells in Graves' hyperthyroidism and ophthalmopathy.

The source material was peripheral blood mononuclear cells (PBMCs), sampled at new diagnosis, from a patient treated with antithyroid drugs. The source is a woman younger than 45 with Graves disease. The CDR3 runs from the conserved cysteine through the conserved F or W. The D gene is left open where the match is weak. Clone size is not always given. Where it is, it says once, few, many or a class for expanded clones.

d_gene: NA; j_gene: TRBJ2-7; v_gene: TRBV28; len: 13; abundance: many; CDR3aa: CASSPTLGNEQYF; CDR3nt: TGTGCCAGCAGTCCCACCCTAGGAAACGAGCAGTACTTC
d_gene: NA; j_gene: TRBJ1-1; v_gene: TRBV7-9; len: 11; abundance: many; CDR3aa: CASSLGGLAFF; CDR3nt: TGTGCCAGCAGCTTAGGTGGTTTGGCTTTCTTT
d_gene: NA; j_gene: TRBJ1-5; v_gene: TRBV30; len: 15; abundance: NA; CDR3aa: CAWSVRGKGNQPQHF; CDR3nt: TGTGCCTGGAGTGTCAGGGGCAAGGGCAATCAGCCCCAGCATTTT
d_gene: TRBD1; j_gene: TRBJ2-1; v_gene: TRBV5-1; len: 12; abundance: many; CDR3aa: CASSSRGHEQFF; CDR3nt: TGCGCCAGCAGCTCCAGGGGGCATGAGCAGTTCTTC
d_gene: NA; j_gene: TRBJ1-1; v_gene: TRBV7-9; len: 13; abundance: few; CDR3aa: CASSLGTGSEAFF; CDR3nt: TGTGCCAGCAGCCTGGGAACCGGGAGTGAAGCTTTCTTT
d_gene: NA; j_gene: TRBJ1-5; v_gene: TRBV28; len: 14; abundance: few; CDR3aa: CASSFFRDNQPQHF; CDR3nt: TGTGCCAGCAGTTTTTTCAGAGACAATCAGCCCCAGCATTTT
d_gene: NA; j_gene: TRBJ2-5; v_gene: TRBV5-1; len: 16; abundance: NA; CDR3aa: CASSLIVGSLPETQYF; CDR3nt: TGCGCCAGCAGCTTAATCGTCGGGTCACTGCCAGAGACCCAGTACTTC
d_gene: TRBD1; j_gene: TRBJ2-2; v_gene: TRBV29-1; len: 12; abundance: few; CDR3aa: CSVGQGPGELFF; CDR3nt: TGCAGTGTAGGACAGGGTCCCGGGGAGCTGTTTTTT
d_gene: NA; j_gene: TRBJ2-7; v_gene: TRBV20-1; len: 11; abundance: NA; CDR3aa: CSPKSSYEQYF; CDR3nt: TGCAGTCCCAAAAGCTCCTACGAGCAGTACTTC
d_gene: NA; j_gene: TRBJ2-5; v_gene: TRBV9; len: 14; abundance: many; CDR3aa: CASSVGGQLETQYF; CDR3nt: TGTGCCAGCAGCGTAGGAGGACAGCTAGAGACCCAGTACTTC
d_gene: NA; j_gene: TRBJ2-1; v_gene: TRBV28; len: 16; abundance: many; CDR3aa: CASSSKVETVTNEQFF; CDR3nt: TGTGCCAGCAGTTCTAAGGTAGAAACGGTTACGAATGAGCAGTTCTTC
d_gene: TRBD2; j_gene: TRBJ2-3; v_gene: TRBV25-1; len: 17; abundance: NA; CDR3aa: CASSESGLAGSTDTQYF; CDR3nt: TGTGCCAGCAGTGAATCCGGACTAGCGGGGTCCACAGATACGCAGTATTTT
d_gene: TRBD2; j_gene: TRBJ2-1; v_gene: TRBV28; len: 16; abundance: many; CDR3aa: CASSPSGRGSYNEQFF; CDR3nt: TGTGCCAGCAGCCCCAGCGGGAGAGGGTCCTACAATGAGCAGTTCTTC
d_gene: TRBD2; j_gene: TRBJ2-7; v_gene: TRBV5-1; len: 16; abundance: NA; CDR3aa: CASSLIPAGGSYEQYF; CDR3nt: TGCGCCAGCAGCTTGATTCCCGCGGGAGGGTCCTACGAGCAGTACTTC
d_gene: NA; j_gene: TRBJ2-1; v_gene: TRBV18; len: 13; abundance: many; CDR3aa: CASSPLDRNEQFF; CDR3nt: TGTGCCAGCTCACCCCTAGACCGGAATGAGCAGTTCTTC
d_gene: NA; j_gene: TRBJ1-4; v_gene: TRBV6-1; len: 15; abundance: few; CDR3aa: CASGPPGPLNEKLFF; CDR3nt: TGTGCCAGCGGGCCCCCGGGACCGCTTAATGAAAAACTGTTTTTT
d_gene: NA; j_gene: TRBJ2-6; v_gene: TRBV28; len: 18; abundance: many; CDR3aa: CASSSGGRFVSGANVLTF; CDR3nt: TGTGCCAGCAGTTCCGGGGGTCGGTTTGTGTCTGGGGCCAACGTCCTGACTTTC
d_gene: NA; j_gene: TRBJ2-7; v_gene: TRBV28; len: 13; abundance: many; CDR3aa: CSSSYSGTYEQYF; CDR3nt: TGTTCCAGCAGTTATAGTGGGACCTACGAGCAGTACTTC
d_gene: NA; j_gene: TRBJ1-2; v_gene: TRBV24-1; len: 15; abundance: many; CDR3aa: CATSDSQGFDYGYTF; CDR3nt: TGTGCCACCAGTGACAGTCAGGGGTTCGACTATGGCTACACCTTC
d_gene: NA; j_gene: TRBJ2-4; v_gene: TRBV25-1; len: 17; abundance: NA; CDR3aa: CASRPTDSAGSKNIQYF; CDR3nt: TGTGCCAGCCGCCCGACGGACTCCGCGGGGTCCAAAAACATTCAGTACTTC
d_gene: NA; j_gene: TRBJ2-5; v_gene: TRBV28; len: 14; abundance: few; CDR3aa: CASRRPNNLGTQYF; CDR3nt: TGTGCCAGTCGGAGGCCCAACAACTTAGGGACCCAGTACTTC
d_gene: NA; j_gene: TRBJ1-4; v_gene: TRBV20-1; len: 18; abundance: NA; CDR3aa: CSATSRPAGFSTNEKLFF; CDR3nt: TGCAGTGCTACCTCCAGACCCGCAGGGTTTAGCACTAATGAAAAACTGTTTTTT
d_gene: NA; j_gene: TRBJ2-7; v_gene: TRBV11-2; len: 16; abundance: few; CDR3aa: CASSQGVSAGSYEQYF; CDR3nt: TGTGCCAGCAGCCAAGGTGTTTCTGCAGGGTCCTACGAGCAGTACTTC
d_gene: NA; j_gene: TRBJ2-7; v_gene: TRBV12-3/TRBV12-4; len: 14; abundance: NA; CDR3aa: CASAFSGNSYEQYF; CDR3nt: TGTGCCAGCGCCTTTTCGGGGAACTCCTACGAGCAGTACTTC